This TCR beta chain emerged from a study of cytomegalovirus exposure and HLA in healthy donors. Points on this clone: The target antigen is unknown.

Using immunoSEQ multiplex PCR, the repertoire was profiled, and TCRdb retains in-frame clones only, with some absent. The sample consists of over 100,000 clones, around 87% of them appearing once. General study results and limits: Researchers counted approximately 160 TCR beta chains as cytomegalovirus-associated. In vitro testing confirmed three CMV-associated chains as specific for CMV antigens.

Per germline, CDR1 SGHTS and CDR2 YDEGEE. Trimming took 1 base from V and 10 from J, leaving 12 bases between them. The CDR3 spans 14 residues. The rearrangement uses TRBV5-8 and TRBJ1-6; D gene ambiguous. The TCR was taken from a woman aged 18-35 years in good health and CMV-seropositive. The sequencing input was PBMCs. CDR3 amino acids: CASSLRRGRSPLHF. The CDR3, as DNA: TGTGCCAGCAGCTTGCGCCGCGGGCGATCACCCCTCCACTTT.